These 7 T cell receptor beta chains were all obtained from the same sample, sequenced in a study of T cells in Graves' hyperthyroidism and ophthalmopathy. RNA transcripts served as the template for amplifying TCR beta CDR3 regions. During a first-round RT-PCR of the TCR CDR3, the HTBI primer set was used. TCRdb reprocessed the multiplex PCR reads with MiXCR, giving one entry per CDR3 protein. Of 340,000 or so distinct CDR3 sequences in the sample, approximately 22% are singletons; the top ten hold about 50%. Material: blood. The receptors come from a woman between 50 and 59 years old with Graves' hyperthyroidism.

This clonotype has ten or more counts. The rearrangement links TRBV19 to TRBJ2-1; 11 nucleotides match TRBD2. Germline loops: CDR1 LNHDA, CDR2 SQIVND (reference sequence). V shed 8 bases and J 3 bases; nucleotides not matched to a gene: 6. The CDR3 consists of 15 residues. CDR3 bases: TGTGCCAGTCGTCTAGCGGGAGGCATCTACAATGAGCAGTTCTTC. It codes for CASRLAGGIYNEQFF.

The chain recombines TRBV4-1 with TRBJ1-2; D perhaps matches TRBD1 (5 bases). Trimming left V 5 bases short and J 6 bases short, with 25 bases between. From germline, CDR1 is MGHRA and CDR2 YSYEKL. This CDR3 contains 17 residues. CDR3 region: CASSSPPRQTDGDGYTF. CDR3 coding DNA: TGCGCCAGCAGCAGCCCCCCTCGACAGACCGATGGGGATGGCTACACCTTC.

This clonotype was seen many times. The chain carries TRBV11-2 and TRBJ2-6; 11 bases are shared with TRBD2. The CDR3 is 18 residues long. Per the germline V gene, CDR1 is SGHAT and CDR2 is FQNNGV. Trimming took 6 bases from V and 1 from J; bases not matched to a gene: 8. The DNA for the CDR3 is TGTGCCAGCAGACAAGGGTTAGCGGGGGGGTCTGGGGCCAACGTCCTGACTTTC. This translates into CASRQGLAGGSGANVLTF.

This sequence joins TRBV12-3 or TRBV12-4 and TRBJ1-2, with D maybe TRBD1 (5 bases). The CDR3 sequence is 14 residues long. The germline V and J ends were trimmed by 7 bases and 3 bases, with 15 bases remaining between them. The CDR3 nucleotides read TGTGCCAGCACCCGACACGGGACGGACTATGGCTACACCTTC. Protein product: CASTRHGTDYGYTF.

There are many counts of this clonotype. This chain connects TRBV28 to TRBJ2-2; the match to TRBD2 covers 13 bases. Per the germline V gene, CDR1 is MDHEN and CDR2 is SYDVKM. This CDR3 is 16 amino acids long. V shed 7 bases, J shed 4 bases, and the junction held 6 bases outside the gene matches. The CDR3 DNA reads as TGTGCCAGCATCAGGACTAGCGGGGGTCTCACCGGGGAGCTGTTTTTT. This sequence encodes CASIRTSGGLTGELFF.

V is TRBV27 and J is TRBJ2-7; 9 bases match TRBD2. Germline CDR1 is MNHEY and CDR2 is SMNVEV (reference sequence). This CDR3 is 16 amino acids long. J gave up 5 bases and V 5 bases, and 13 bases lay outside the gene matches. The CDR3 here is CASSSQGAGGEDEQYF. DNA for the CDR3: TGTGCCAGCAGTAGCCAGGGAGCGGGGGGAGAGGACGAGCAGTACTTC.

This clonotype has ten or more counts. The gene calls are TRBV28 and TRBJ2-7; D might be TRBD1 (5 bases). This CDR3 is built from 14 residues. Looked up from germline, CDR1 is MDHEN and CDR2 is SYDVKM. V gave up 6 bases and J gave up 5 bases, with 17 bases separating them. CDR3 in amino acids: CASRTQGLVNEQYF. DNA for the CDR3: TGTGCCAGCAGAACCCAGGGCCTCGTTAACGAGCAGTACTTC.